Below are 29 T cell receptor beta chains sequenced from a single sample in a study of shared clonotypes between healthy human individuals. Here immunoSEQ multiplex PCR was the method, and the copy in TCRdb shows in-frame clones only, minus some. This table has some 2,500,000 clones, 85% to 95% appearing once. Sequencing was done on a sample of naive CD4+ T cells from PBMCs. Subset denoted: CD45RA+ positively selected. The receptors were gathered from a man aged 18 to 35 in good health. Some clones in this sample may be carry-over from other donors' samples.

The V call is TRBV19, the J call TRBJ2-7; 7 bases align to TRBD1. With V trimmed by 10 bases and J by 0 bases, 6 bases remained unmatched. The CDR3 covers 13 residues. The V gene's germline CDR1 is LNHDA and CDR2 SQIVND (reference sequence). The CDR3 is CATSQGHSYEQYF. CDR3 sequence (DNA): TGTGCCACGTCACAGGGGCACTCCTACGAGCAGTACTTC. Full variable domain (outside the CDR3, taken from reference TRBV19 and TRBJ2-7): DGGITQSPKYLFRKEGQNVTLSCEQNLNHDAMYWYRQDPGQGLRLIYYSQIVNDFQKGDIAEGYSVSREKKESFPLTVTSAQKNPTAFYLCATSQGHSYEQYFGPGTRLTVT.

As for this clone: Other DNA sequences in the same sample also yield this CDR3. The chain has TRBV4-1 and TRBJ1-2; D is unresolved. V shed 0 bases and J shed 4 bases, with 6 bases lying between them. This CDR3 spans 13 amino acids. Germline V gene sequence: CDR1 MGHRA, CDR2 YSYEKL. The CDR3 loop is CASSQDGSYGYTF. The DNA of the CDR3 is TGCGCCAGCAGCCAAGATGGATCCTATGGCTACACCTTC.

On this clone: Other DNA sequences in this sample translate to the same CDR3. This sequence joins TRBV5-1 and TRBJ2-2; D might be TRBD1 or TRBD2, each matching 5 bases. The CDR3 length is 12 residues. V was clipped by 4 bases and J by 6 bases, with 7 bases between them. The germline CDR1 and CDR2 sequences are SGHRS and YFSETQ. Here the CDR3 DNA reads TGCGCCAGCAGCAGGGACGCCGGGGAGCTGTTTTTT. Amino acids: CASSRDAGELFF.

This rearrangement joins TRBV5-8 to TRBJ2-7; weak D call: TRBD2 (5 bases). The CDR3 sequence is 16 residues long. Germline assignment: CDR1 SGHTS and CDR2 YDEGEE. The ends were cut back, 4 bases at V and 1 base at J, with 18 bases in the middle. The CDR3 nucleotides are TGTGCCAGCAGCCCCCGGTGGCGGGCAACATCCTACGAGCAGTACTTC. Residues: CASSPRWRATSYEQYF.

The genes are TRBV6-5 and TRBJ1-2; weak D call: TRBD1 (6 bases). Germline CDR1 MNHEY, CDR2 SVGAGI. The CDR3 contains 15 residues. Trimming removed 0 bases from V and 5 bases from J, with 13 bases in between. Here the CDR3 DNA reads TGTGCCAGCAGTTACTCGAACAGGGTTGAATATGGCTACACCTTC. Translating it yields CASSYSNRVEYGYTF.

On this clone: Distinct nucleotide sequences in the sample also encode this CDR3. The V call is TRBV5-1, the J call TRBJ1-4, with D unresolved. Germline values: CDR1 SGHRS, CDR2 YFSETQ. V was pared by 0 bases and J by 4 bases, with 7 bases between. This CDR3 region has 14 residues. The DNA for the CDR3 is TGCGCCAGCAGCTTGGGACACGGTAATGAAAAACTGTTTTTT. Amino acid sequence: CASSLGHGNEKLFF. Supplemented by reference TRBV5-1 and TRBJ1-4, the full variable domain reads KAGVTQTPRYLIKTRGQQVTLSCSPISGHRSVSWYQQTPGQGLQFLFEYFSETQRNKGNFPGRFSGRQFSNSRSEMNVSTLELGDSALYLCASSLGHGNEKLFFGSGTQLSVL.

This clone was detected only a few times. CDR3 amino acids: CASSPPSGGRNTEAFF. Written as DNA, the CDR3 is TGTGCCAGCTCACCACCCTCGGGGGGGAGGAACACTGAAGCTTTCTTT. This chain joins TRBV18 and TRBJ1-1; D is perhaps TRBD1 (5 bases). V lost 0 bases to trimming and J lost 1 base, with 12 bases between them. Germline lookup yields CDR1 KGHSH and CDR2 LQKENI. The CDR3 is made up of 16 amino acids.

V and J are TRBV19 and TRBJ1-5, with 8 bases fitting TRBD1. Germline CDR1 and CDR2: LNHDA and SQIVND (reference sequence). The V gene end was trimmed by 4 bases and the J gene end by 0 bases; junction bases not matched to a gene: 11. This CDR3 is 18 amino acids long. The CDR3 loop is CASSTRTGRGDSNQPQHF. The CDR3 DNA reads as TGTGCCAGTAGTACTAGGACAGGGCGAGGGGATAGCAATCAGCCCCAGCATTTT.

This chain uses TRBV14 with TRBJ2-7; D is perhaps TRBD2 (5 bases). Looked up from germline, CDR1 is SGHDN and CDR2 is FVKESK. V was cut by 1 base and J by 0 bases, with 16 bases left in between. This CDR3 region has 17 residues. The CDR3 loop is CASSQALPSPASYEQYF. DNA for the CDR3: TGTGCCAGCAGCCAAGCTCTCCCTAGCCCTGCCTCCTACGAGCAGTACTTC.

This chain connects TRBV18 to TRBJ2-7; 7 positions match TRBD1. Losses at the gene ends were 3 bases for V and 7 bases for J; bases not matched to a gene: 9. CDR1 and CDR2 (germline): KGHSH, LQKENI. CDR3 length: 14 residues. The CDR3 region has the DNA TGTGCCAGCTCACCTTTGACCCCCAGGGGGGAGCAGTACTTC. This encodes CASSPLTPRGEQYF.

In the case of this clone: The same CDR3 also results from other DNA sequences found in this sample. J is TRBJ2-7 and V is TRBV7-9; D is uncertain. The CDR3 runs 13 residues. Per the germline V gene, CDR1 is SEHNR and CDR2 is FQNEAQ (reference sequence). V dropped 2 bases and J dropped 2 bases, with 7 bases sitting between them. The DNA of the CDR3 is TGTGCCAGCAGCTTACCGGGCCCCTACGAGCAGTACTTC. Its protein product is CASSLPGPYEQYF.

V gene TRBV6-5 combines with J gene TRBJ1-3; 8 nucleotides agree with TRBD1. The CDR3 contains 14 residues. Germline CDR1 and CDR2: MNHEY and SVGAGI. V trimming: 6 bases; J trimming: 8 bases; junction bases outside the gene matches: 9. The CDR3 bases are TGTGCCAGCAGCCGACGACAGGGGTGGGACACCATATATTTT. Translated: CASSRRQGWDTIYF.

V usage is TRBV7-9 and J usage is TRBJ1-4; D is unclear. Germline CDR1 and CDR2: SEHNR and FQNEAQ (reference sequence). The V and J ends lost 1 base and 8 bases respectively, with 14 bases between them. CDR3 length: 15 amino acids. In DNA, the CDR3 is TGTGCCAGCAGCTTAGTCCCGGGCAAGGACGAAAAACTGTTTTTT. This codes for CASSLVPGKDEKLFF.

The chain links TRBV4-2 to TRBJ2-7, with D unclear. Germline loops: CDR1 LGHNA, CDR2 YNFKEQ. The CDR3 consists of 16 residues. Trimming removed 1 base at V and 2 bases at J, with 15 bases between. The CDR3 nucleotides are TGTGCCAGCAGCCAAGCCGTCTCAGGACGGGCCTACGAGCAGTACTTC. This codes for CASSQAVSGRAYEQYF.

The V and J genes are TRBV5-1 and TRBJ2-1; 11 positions match TRBD2. Losses at the gene ends were 4 bases for V and 5 bases for J; bases not matched to a gene: 5. Germline-derived CDR1 and CDR2 are SGHRS and YFSETQ. CDR3 length: 15 amino acids. The CDR3: CASSETSGTHNEQFF. The CDR3 bases are TGCGCCAGCAGCGAGACTAGCGGGACACACAATGAGCAGTTCTTC.

This chain joins TRBV18 and TRBJ2-5, with D possibly being TRBD1 (6 bases). Germline V CDR1 and CDR2: KGHSH, LQKENI. Trimming took off 4 bases at V and 2 bases at J, with 8 bases between the two ends. This CDR3 is built from 13 residues. The CDR3 DNA reads as TGTGCCAGCTCACACGGGACACAAGAGACCCAGTACTTC. Translating it yields CASSHGTQETQYF.

The rearrangement uses TRBV7-2 and TRBJ1-4; D is unclear. This CDR3 comprises 17 residues. Deletions cut 2 bases from V and 0 bases from J, with 13 bases between. Germline V lookup: CDR1 SGHTA, CDR2 FQGNSA. The CDR3 region has the DNA TGTGCCAGCAGCTTAAATCCTGTGGCGGCAACTAATGAAAAACTGTTTTTT. This sequence encodes CASSLNPVAATNEKLFF.

The rearrangement joins TRBV28 to TRBJ1-4, with a possible D match to TRBD1 (6 bases). CDR3 length: 14 residues. Trimming cost V 9 bases and J 7 bases, with 18 bases left between them. Per germline, CDR1 MDHEN and CDR2 SYDVKM. CDR3 protein: CARLRLQGSEKLFF. The CDR3 nucleotides read TGTGCCAGGCTCCGCCTACAGGGTAGTGAAAAACTGTTTTTT.

The genes are TRBV10-3 and TRBJ1-5; 7 nucleotides agree with TRBD1. The CDR3 extends over 15 amino acids. Germline lookup yields CDR1 ENHRY and CDR2 SYGVKD. Trimming took 5 bases from V and 0 from J; bases not matched to a gene: 4. The CDR3 coding sequence is TGTGCCATCAGTCAACAGGGGAATAGCAATCAGCCCCAGCATTTT. Translated, it gives CAISQQGNSNQPQHF.

This clone was detected only once. The chain has TRBV9 and TRBJ2-2; the match to TRBD2 covers 13 bases. From germline, CDR1 is SGDLS and CDR2 YYNGEE. After removal of 0 bases from V and 6 bases from J, the junction contained 2 bases not matched to a gene. The CDR3 loop spans 16 amino acids. The CDR3 here is CASSVGTSGSPGELFF. The CDR3 DNA follows: TGTGCCAGCAGCGTAGGGACTAGCGGGAGTCCCGGGGAGCTGTTTTTT. The full variable domain, with the rest looked up from reference TRBV9 and TRBJ2-2, is DSGVTQTPKHLITATGQRVTLRCSPRSGDLSVYWYQQSLDQGLQFLIQYYNGEERAKGNILERFSAQQFPDLHSELNLSSLELGDSALYFCASSVGTSGSPGELFFGEGSRLTVL.

The chain carries TRBV7-2 and TRBJ2-3; 9 nucleotides line up with TRBD2. Germline V gene sequence: CDR1 SGHTA, CDR2 FQGNSA. V lost 6 bases and J lost 8; bases outside the gene matches: 3. CDR3 length: 12 residues. CDR3 DNA sequence: TGTGCCAGCAGTTTTAGCGGGGGTACGCAGTATTTT. Translation gives CASSFSGGTQYF.

This rearrangement joins TRBV5-1 to TRBJ2-3; D is perhaps TRBD1 (5 bases). V was clipped by 3 bases and J by 4 bases, with 9 bases between them. The CDR3 contains 13 residues. Per germline, CDR1 SGHRS and CDR2 YFSETQ. CDR3 nucleotides: TGCGCCAGCAGCTACCTACAGGCAGATACGCAGTATTTT. Its translation is CASSYLQADTQYF. Variable domain in full (rest from reference TRBV5-1 and TRBJ2-3): KAGVTQTPRYLIKTRGQQVTLSCSPISGHRSVSWYQQTPGQGLQFLFEYFSETQRNKGNFPGRFSGRQFSNSRSEMNVSTLELGDSALYLCASSYLQADTQYFGPGTRLTVL.

The V call is TRBV5-1, the J call TRBJ2-3; D tentatively reads TRBD1 or TRBD2 (5 bases each). Trimming removed 4 bases at V and 5 bases at J, with 20 bases between. CDR1 SGHRS and CDR2 YFSETQ come from the germline V gene. There are 16 residues in the CDR3. CDR3 DNA sequence: TGCGCCAGCAGCCCCGGGTGGGGGAGTAACATAGATACGCAGTATTTT. Amino acids: CASSPGWGSNIDTQYF.

The V gene is TRBV28, the J gene TRBJ1-2; D remains unclear. The CDR3 is made up of 13 amino acids. CDR1 and CDR2 from the germline V gene are MDHEN and SYDVKM. This CDR3 is CLGSASGNYGYTF. The CDR3 DNA reads as TGTTTGGGCAGCGCATCGGGGAACTATGGCTACACCTTC.

The V gene is TRBV4-2, the J gene TRBJ1-5, with a tentative D call TRBD1 (5 bases). Looked up from germline, CDR1 is LGHNA and CDR2 is YNFKEQ. The CDR3 runs 14 residues. Trimming stripped 3 bases from V and 1 base from J, with 7 bases between. The CDR3: CASSQTESNQPQHF. CDR3 in DNA: TGTGCCAGCAGCCAGACAGAGAGCAATCAGCCCCAGCATTTT.

The rearrangement uses TRBV7-2 and TRBJ1-2; maybe TRBD1 (6 bases). This CDR3 contains 16 residues. Trimming cost V 3 bases and J 4 bases, with 18 bases left between them. The germline V gene encodes CDR1 SGHTA and CDR2 FQGNSA. The CDR3 here is CASSLAPGGLSYGYTF. CDR3 coding DNA: TGTGCCAGCAGCTTGGCCCCGGGGGGGCTGAGCTATGGCTACACCTTC.

The chain is built from TRBV6-5 and TRBJ2-3; D possibly corresponds to TRBD1 (5 bases). CDR1 is MNHEY, CDR2 SVGAGI, per germline. The germline V and J ends were trimmed by 6 bases and 6 bases, with 19 bases remaining between them. The CDR3 has 15 amino acids. This CDR3 reads CASSQKQVAADTQYF. Written as DNA, the CDR3 is TGTGCCAGCAGCCAAAAACAGGTCGCTGCGGATACGCAGTATTTT.

The J gene is TRBJ2-2, the V gene TRBV27, with no clear D. The CDR3 sequence is 15 residues long. Trimming took off 8 bases at V and 0 bases at J, with 13 bases between the two ends. Germline CDR1 reads MNHEY; CDR2 reads SMNVEV (reference sequence). The CDR3 coding sequence is TGTGCCAGCCTAAGTTTGTTGGCGAACACCGGGGAGCTGTTTTTT. It specifies CASLSLLANTGELFF.

This chain connects TRBV4-1 to TRBJ2-1; the match to TRBD2 covers 13 bases. This CDR3 is built from 18 residues. Germline CDR1 MGHRA, CDR2 YSYEKL. Germline trimming cut 3 bases from V and 6 bases from J; bases unmatched to any gene: 11. The CDR3 DNA follows: TGCGCCAGCAGCCACGCTGGGGAGGGACTAGCGGGAACCAATGAGCAGTTCTTC. This codes for CASSHAGEGLAGTNEQFF.